This T cell receptor (beta chain) is from a study of OX40 agonist ivuxolimab in advanced cancers. Study at large: The patients' treatment was ivuxolimab, an agonistic anti-OX40 (CD134) antibody. Study-level results: Among expanded peripheral T cells, antigen specificity went undetermined. By week 6 at 0.1 to 3.0 mg/kg, blood CD4+ and CD8+ T cells had expanded clonally. Average numbers of expanded clones were greater in CD8+ T cells than in CD4+.

Only in-frame clones appear in the TCRdb table, and some are missing; sequencing was by immunoSEQ multiplex PCR. The table shows 80,000 to 85,000 clones, with around 84% occurring only once. This CDR3 contains 15 residues. In germline, CDR1 is SGHAT, CDR2 FQDESV (reference sequence). The count of this clone is one. Its antigen remains unknown. At one of its ends the junction is not consistent with the germline gene, which may arise from a read error. At the DNA level, this CDR3 is encoded by other sequences in the same sample as well. V usage is TRBV11-1 and J usage is TRBJ2-7; tentatively, D is TRBD1 or TRBD2 (5 bases each). The sequence derives from an adult with an advanced solid tumor such as melanoma, head and neck, liver or kidney cancer. Material: CD4+ or CD8+ T cells sorted from blood, obtained in a trial of the OX40 agonist ivuxolimab. The CDR3 bases are TGTGCTAGCAGCTTGTCCGGGGCCTCTAGGGGCGAGCAGTACTTC. Translated: CASSLSGASRGEQYF.